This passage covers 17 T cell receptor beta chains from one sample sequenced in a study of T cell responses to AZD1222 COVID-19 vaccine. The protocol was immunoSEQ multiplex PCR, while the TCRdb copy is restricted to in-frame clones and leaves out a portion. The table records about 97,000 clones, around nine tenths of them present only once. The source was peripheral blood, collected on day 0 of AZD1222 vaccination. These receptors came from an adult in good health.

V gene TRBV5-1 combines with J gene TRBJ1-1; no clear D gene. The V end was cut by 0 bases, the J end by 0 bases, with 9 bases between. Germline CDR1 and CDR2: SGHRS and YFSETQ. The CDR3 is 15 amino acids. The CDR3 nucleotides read TGCGCCAGCAGCTTGGTTCCGGGGATGAACACTGAAGCTTTCTTT. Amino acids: CASSLVPGMNTEAFF.

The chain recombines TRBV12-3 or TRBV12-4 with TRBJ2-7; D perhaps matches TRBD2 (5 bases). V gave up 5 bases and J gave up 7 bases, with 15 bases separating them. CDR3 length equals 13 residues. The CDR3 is CASSDYVVREQYF. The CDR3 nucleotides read TGTGCCAGCAGTGACTACGTGGTTCGGGAGCAGTACTTC.

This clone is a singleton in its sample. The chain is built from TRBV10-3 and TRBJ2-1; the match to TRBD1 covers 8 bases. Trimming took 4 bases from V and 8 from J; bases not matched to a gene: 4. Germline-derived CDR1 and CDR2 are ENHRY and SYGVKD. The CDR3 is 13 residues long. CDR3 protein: CAISGTGQDEQFF. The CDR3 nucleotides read TGTGCCATCAGTGGGACAGGGCAGGATGAGCAGTTCTTC.

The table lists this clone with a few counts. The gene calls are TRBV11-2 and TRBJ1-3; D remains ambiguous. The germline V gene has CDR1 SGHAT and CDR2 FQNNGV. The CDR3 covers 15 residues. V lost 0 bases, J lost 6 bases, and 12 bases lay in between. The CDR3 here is CASSLEGRQENTIYF. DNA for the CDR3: TGTGCCAGCAGCTTAGAGGGCAGGCAGGAAAACACCATATATTTT.

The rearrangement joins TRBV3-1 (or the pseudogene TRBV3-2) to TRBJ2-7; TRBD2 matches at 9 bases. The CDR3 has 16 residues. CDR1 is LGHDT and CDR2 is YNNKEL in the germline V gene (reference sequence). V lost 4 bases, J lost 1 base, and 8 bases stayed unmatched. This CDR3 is CASSRGFSGGSYEQYF. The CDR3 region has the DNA TGTGCCAGCAGCCGAGGTTTTAGCGGGGGATCCTACGAGCAGTACTTC.

The CDR3 reads CASSEVGGGGGTGELFF. CDR3 nucleotide sequence: TGTGCCAGCAGTGAAGTCGGTGGCGGGGGAGGAACCGGGGAGCTGTTTTTT. The chain recombines TRBV6-1 with TRBJ2-2, with TRBD2 identical over 7 bases. V lost 1 base, J lost 5 bases, and 10 bases stayed unmatched. Germline V gene sequence: CDR1 MNHNS, CDR2 SASEGT. The CDR3 is made up of 17 amino acids.

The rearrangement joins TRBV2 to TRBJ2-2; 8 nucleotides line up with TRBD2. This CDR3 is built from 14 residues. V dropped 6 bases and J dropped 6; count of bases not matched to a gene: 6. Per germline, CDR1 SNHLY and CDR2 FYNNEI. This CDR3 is CASRPGTSPGELFF. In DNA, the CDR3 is TGTGCCAGCAGGCCCGGGACTAGTCCCGGGGAGCTGTTTTTT.

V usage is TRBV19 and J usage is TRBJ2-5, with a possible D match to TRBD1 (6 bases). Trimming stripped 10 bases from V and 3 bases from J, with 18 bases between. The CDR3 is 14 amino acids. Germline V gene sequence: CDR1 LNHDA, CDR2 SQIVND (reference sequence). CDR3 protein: CATGTGRPKETQYF. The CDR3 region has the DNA TGTGCCACGGGAACAGGGAGACCAAAAGAGACCCAGTACTTC.

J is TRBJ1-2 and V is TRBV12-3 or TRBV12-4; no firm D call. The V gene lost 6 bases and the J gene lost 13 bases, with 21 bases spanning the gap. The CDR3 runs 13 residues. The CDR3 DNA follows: TGTGCCAGCAGCTATACTATCGGTAATTGGGTCACCTTC. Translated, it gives CASSYTIGNWVTF.

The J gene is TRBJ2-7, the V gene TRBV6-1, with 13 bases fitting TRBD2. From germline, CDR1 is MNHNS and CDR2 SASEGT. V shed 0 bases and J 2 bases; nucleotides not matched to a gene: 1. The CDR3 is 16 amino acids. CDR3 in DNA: TGTGCCAGCAGTGAAGCGGGACTAGCGGGGACCTACGAGCAGTACTTC. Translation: CASSEAGLAGTYEQYF.

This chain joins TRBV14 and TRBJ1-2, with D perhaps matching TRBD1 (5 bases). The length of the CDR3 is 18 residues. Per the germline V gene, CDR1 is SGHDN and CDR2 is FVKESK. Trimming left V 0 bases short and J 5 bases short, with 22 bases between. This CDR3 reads CASSQDPRAFLLGYGYTF. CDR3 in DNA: TGTGCCAGCAGCCAAGATCCCAGGGCCTTTCTACTAGGGTATGGCTACACCTTC.

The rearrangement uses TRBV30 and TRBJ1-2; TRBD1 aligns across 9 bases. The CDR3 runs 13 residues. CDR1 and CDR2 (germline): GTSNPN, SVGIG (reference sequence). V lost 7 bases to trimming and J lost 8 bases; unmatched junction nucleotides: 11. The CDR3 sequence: CAYLDRGAGGYTF. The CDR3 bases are TGTGCCTATCTGGACAGGGGCGCGGGCGGCTACACCTTC.

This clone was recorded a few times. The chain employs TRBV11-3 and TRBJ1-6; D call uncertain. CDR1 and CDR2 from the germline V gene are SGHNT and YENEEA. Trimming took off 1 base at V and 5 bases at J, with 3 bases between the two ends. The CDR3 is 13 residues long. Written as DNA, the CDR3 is TGTGCCAGCAGCTTAGGTGATAATTCACCCCTCCACTTT. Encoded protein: CASSLGDNSPLHF. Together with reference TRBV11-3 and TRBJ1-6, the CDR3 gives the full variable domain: EAGVVQSPRYKIIEKKQPVAFWCNPISGHNTLYWYLQNLGQGPELLIRYENEEAVDDSQLPKDRFSAERLKGVDSTLKIQPAELGDSAVYLCASSLGDNSPLHFGNGTRLTVT.

The CDR3 sequence: CASSQGLGGGYGYTF. CDR3 nucleotide sequence: TGCGCCAGCAGCCAAGGCCTAGGGGGCGGATATGGCTACACCTTC. This chain links TRBV4-1 with TRBJ1-2; TRBD1 agrees at 7 bases. Trimming took 1 base from V and 5 from J; bases not matched to a gene: 7. Germline V CDR1 and CDR2: MGHRA, YSYEKL. This CDR3 region has 15 residues.

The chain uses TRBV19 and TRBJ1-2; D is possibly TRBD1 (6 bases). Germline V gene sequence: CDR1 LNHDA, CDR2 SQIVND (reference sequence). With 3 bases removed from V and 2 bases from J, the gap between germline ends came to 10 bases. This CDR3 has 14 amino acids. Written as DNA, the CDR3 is TGTGCCAGTAGTATGGCGGGGGGCAACTATGGCTACACCTTC. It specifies CASSMAGGNYGYTF.

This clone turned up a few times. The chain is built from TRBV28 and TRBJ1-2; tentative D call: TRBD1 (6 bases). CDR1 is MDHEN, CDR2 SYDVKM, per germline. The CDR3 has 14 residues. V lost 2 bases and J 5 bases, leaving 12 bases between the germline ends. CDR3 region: CASSLGGTLYGYTF. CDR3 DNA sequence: TGTGCCAGCAGTTTAGGTGGGACACTTTATGGCTACACCTTC.

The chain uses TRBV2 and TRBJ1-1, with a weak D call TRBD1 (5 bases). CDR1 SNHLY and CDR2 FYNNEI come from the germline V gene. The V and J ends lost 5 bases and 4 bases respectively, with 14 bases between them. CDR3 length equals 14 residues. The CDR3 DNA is TGTGCCAGCAGTTTAGCAGGGTTCGTCACTGAAGCTTTCTTT. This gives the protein CASSLAGFVTEAFF.